Following are 16 T cell receptor beta chains from one sample sequenced in a study of a mutant IDH1 vaccine in newly diagnosed glioma. These TCRs are of unknown antigen specificity. Generated by immunoSEQ multiplex PCR, the TCRdb table keeps only in-frame clones and is missing some. The table lists over 50,000 clones, approximately 90% of them singletons, with 4.6% in the top ten. Time point noted: week 5, during vaccination. Doses comprised 300 ug of mutant IDH1 20-mer peptide each, plus topical imiquimod. The sample was PBMCs, taken from a glioma patient whose treatment included an IDH1 peptide vaccine. The receptor set was obtained from a woman aged 40 to 49 with glioma.

The chain links TRBV7-2 to TRBJ2-7; D is perhaps TRBD2 (6 bases). The CDR3 is made up of 14 amino acids. CDR1 SGHTA and CDR2 FQGNSA come from the germline V gene. Trimming pared 5 bases from V and 4 bases from J, leaving 15 bases between. The DNA of the CDR3 is TGTGCCAGCAGCGTACTAGCCGGGGTGTACGAGCAGTACTTC. Its protein is CASSVLAGVYEQYF.

This chain uses TRBV4-3 with TRBJ1-6; D perhaps matches TRBD1 (5 bases). Germline V lookup: CDR1 LGHNA, CDR2 YSLEER. CDR3 length: 15 residues. V lost 1 base to trimming and J lost 7 bases, with 11 bases between them. CDR3 sequence (DNA): TGCGCCAGCAGCCAAGGGCGACAGCCAAATTCACCCCTCCACTTT. This translates into CASSQGRQPNSPLHF.

The rearrangement joins TRBV10-2 to TRBJ2-7, with 8 bases matching TRBD2. Germline values: CDR1 WSHSY, CDR2 SAAADI. The CDR3 contains 16 residues. The V and J ends lost 0 bases and 5 bases, in that order; junction bases with no gene match: 9. The CDR3 DNA reads as TGCGCCAGCAGTGAGTCGGGCATCGGGAGGGCCGACGAGCAGTACTTC. This sequence encodes CASSESGIGRADEQYF.

The genes are TRBV18 and TRBJ2-7; D call uncertain. There are 13 residues in the CDR3. V was pared by 3 bases and J by 7 bases, with 13 bases between. Germline-derived CDR1 and CDR2 are KGHSH and LQKENI. The CDR3 region has the DNA TGTGCCAGCTCACCCCCCAGTCTATCGGAGCAGTACTTC. As protein: CASSPPSLSEQYF.

The chain employs TRBV19 and TRBJ1-1; D is perhaps TRBD1 (5 bases). The CDR3 contains 15 residues. V was pared by 7 bases and J by 1 base, with 16 bases between. Per germline, CDR1 LNHDA and CDR2 SQIVND (reference sequence). In DNA, the CDR3 is TGTGCCAGTATACGGGGGTTTGATGGGAACACTGAAGCTTTCTTT. Encoded protein: CASIRGFDGNTEAFF.

The chain recombines TRBV5-1 with TRBJ1-6; TRBD1 matches 7 bases. The CDR3 spans 15 residues. Germline CDR1 SGHRS, CDR2 YFSETQ. The ends lost 5 bases at V and 5 bases at J; junction bases unmatched: 7. CDR3 in amino acids: CASRIGTVDNSPLHF. For the CDR3, the DNA is TGCGCCAGCAGAATCGGGACAGTCGATAATTCACCCCTCCACTTT.

This clone was found once. J is TRBJ2-7 and V is TRBV6-1; 7 bases map to TRBD2. Germline V gene lookup returns CDR1 MNHNS and CDR2 SASEGT. With 6 bases clipped from V and 0 bases from J, the junction kept 8 bases outside the gene matches. CDR3 length: 15 amino acids. CDR3 residues: CASRGVAGASYEQYF. CDR3 DNA: TGTGCCAGCAGAGGAGTTGCGGGAGCCTCCTACGAGCAGTACTTC.

In its sample, this clone was seen a few times. V gene TRBV2 combines with J gene TRBJ2-7; 10 bases line up with TRBD2. This CDR3 is 17 amino acids long. CDR1 SNHLY and CDR2 FYNNEI come from the germline V gene. V gave up 6 bases and J gave up 6 bases; unmatched junction bases: 17. The CDR3 bases are TGTGCCAGCAGGATACCTCGGGGGGTAACTAGCGGGACCGAGCAGTACTTC. Translated: CASRIPRGVTSGTEQYF.

The J gene is TRBJ2-3, the V gene TRBV5-1, with unresolved D. CDR3 length equals 14 residues. CDR1 and CDR2 from the germline V gene are SGHRS and YFSETQ. Trimming left V 0 bases short and J 4 bases short, with 9 bases between. The CDR3 reads CASSLAVTPDTQYF. The DNA of the CDR3 is TGCGCCAGCAGCTTGGCCGTGACTCCAGATACGCAGTATTTT.

V and J are TRBV29-1 and TRBJ1-1, with D perhaps matching TRBD1 (5 bases). CDR3 length: 12 amino acids. Trimming stripped 6 bases from V and 4 bases from J, with 12 bases between. CDR1 is SQVTM and CDR2 is ANQGSEA in the germline V gene. DNA for the CDR3: TGCAGCGTGGGAAAAGGGGCCACTGAAGCTTTCTTT. The encoded protein is CSVGKGATEAFF.

The rearrangement joins TRBV4-1 to TRBJ2-2; possibly TRBD2 for D (6 bases). Germline V gene data show CDR1 as MGHRA and CDR2 as YSYEKL. The CDR3 covers 14 residues. Trimming took off 6 bases at V and 3 bases at J, with 11 bases between the two ends. CDR3 coding DNA: TGCGCCAGCAGGTCGGGAGCGGACACCGGGGAGCTGTTTTTT. It codes for CASRSGADTGELFF.

The genes are TRBV18 and TRBJ2-5; D unclear. CDR3 length equals 14 residues. CDR1 KGHSH and CDR2 LQKENI come from the germline V gene. The V gene lost 2 bases and the J gene lost 0 bases, with 7 bases spanning the gap. As DNA, the CDR3 is TGTGCCAGCTCACCATGGCAGAACCAAGAGACCCAGTACTTC. Its protein product is CASSPWQNQETQYF.

This clone appeared a single time. This chain links TRBV19 with TRBJ1-1; D call uncertain. V gave up 0 bases and J gave up 6 bases, with 8 bases separating them. The CDR3 is made up of 13 amino acids. Per the germline V gene, CDR1 is LNHDA and CDR2 is SQIVND (reference sequence). The CDR3 DNA follows: TGTGCCAGTAGTATAGATCGAGTCGCTGAAGCTTTCTTT. Its translation is CASSIDRVAEAFF.

The chain combines TRBV25-1 with TRBJ2-2; D possibly corresponds to TRBD2 (7 bases). Germline CDR1 and CDR2: MGHDK and SYGVNS. With 4 bases removed from V and 0 bases from J, the gap between germline ends came to 15 bases. The CDR3 runs 17 residues. CDR3 coding DNA: TGTGCCAGCAGTGTGGGATCGGGGGGCGCGAACACCGGGGAGCTGTTTTTT. Its protein is CASSVGSGGANTGELFF. Complete variable domain (other parts from reference TRBV25-1 and TRBJ2-2): EADIYQTPRYLVIGTGKKITLECSQTMGHDKMYWYQQDPGMELHLIHYSYGVNSTEKGDLSSESTVSRIRTEHFPLTLESARPSHTSQYLCASSVGSGGANTGELFFGEGSRLTVL.

The rearrangement links TRBV29-1 to TRBJ2-5, with D unclear. CDR3 length equals 12 residues. Between the trimmed V and J ends, which lost 4 bases and 1 base, there was a span of 7 bases. Germline V gives CDR1 SQVTM, CDR2 ANQGSEA. CDR3 nucleotides: TGCAGCGTTGGGGCATTCCAAGAGACCCAGTACTTC. Amino acids: CSVGAFQETQYF.

This chain joins TRBV4-1 and TRBJ1-2; D unresolved. Germline V gene sequence: CDR1 MGHRA, CDR2 YSYEKL. Trimming shortened V by 3 bases and J by 0 bases, and 11 bases separated the two germline ends. The length of the CDR3 is 15 residues. For the CDR3, the DNA is TGCGCCAGCAGCCACGCAGAACGAGCTAACTATGGCTACACCTTC. The encoded protein is CASSHAERANYGYTF.